The 22 T cell receptor beta chains below all came from one sample that was sequenced in a study of neurological immune-mediated disorders. TCRdb re-called the 5' RACE reads with MiXCR, one entry per CDR3 protein. The sample holds approximately 130,000 distinct CDR3 sequences; about 3.2% are singletons and the top ten take over 1%. The source material was PBMCs. The receptors were sampled from a woman younger than 45 with multiple sclerosis.

This clonotype was seen at least ten times. The CDR3 loop is CSARDLIGGSAPQHF. The CDR3 bases are TGCAGTGCTAGAGATCTTATTGGGGGCTCAGCCCCCCAGCATTTT. The chain uses TRBV20-1 and TRBJ1-5; possibly TRBD1 for D (6 bases). Germline V gene sequence: CDR1 DFQATT, CDR2 SNEGSKA (reference sequence). V gave up 0 bases and J gave up 10 bases, with 19 bases separating them. There are 15 residues in the CDR3.

This clonotype was detected only a few times. The V gene is TRBV7-6, the J gene TRBJ1-1, with D possibly matching TRBD1 (5 bases). V lost 7 bases, J lost 2 bases, and 14 bases lay in between. The CDR3 contains 14 residues. The germline V gene has CDR1 SGHVS and CDR2 FNYEAQ. The CDR3 DNA follows: TGTGCCAGCATAGACGACAGACCAAACACTGAAGCTTTCTTT. This translates into CASIDDRPNTEAFF.

This clonotype was recorded many times. This sequence joins TRBV4-3 and TRBJ1-1; D not resolved. Trimming shortened V by 1 base and J by 6 bases, and 12 bases separated the two germline ends. The CDR3 extends over 14 amino acids. Per germline, CDR1 LGHNA and CDR2 YSLEER. CDR3 sequence (DNA): TGCGCCAGCAGCCAAGTGGCCACCTTAGCTGAAGCTTTCTTT. Protein: CASSQVATLAEAFF.

This clonotype was recorded many times. This rearrangement joins TRBV5-6 to TRBJ2-7; D unresolved. CDR1 and CDR2 (germline): SGHDT, YYEEEE. This CDR3 region has 15 residues. V lost 0 bases and J lost 3, with 13 bases in between. The CDR3 spells CASSLGGRQLYEQYF. For the CDR3, the DNA is TGTGCCAGCAGCTTGGGCGGCAGGCAACTCTACGAGCAGTACTTC.

This clonotype was picked up many times. V is TRBV7-2 and J is TRBJ2-1, with D perhaps TRBD1 or TRBD2 (5 bases each). Trimming took off 5 bases at V and 6 bases at J, with 17 bases between the two ends. Per germline, CDR1 SGHTA and CDR2 FQGNSA. The CDR3 covers 15 residues. The CDR3 region is CASSRQPFGGNEQFF. CDR3 sequence (DNA): TGTGCCAGCAGCCGACAGCCCTTTGGGGGCAATGAGCAGTTCTTC.

This clonotype was counted many times. The rearrangement links TRBV7-9 to TRBJ2-1; D is possibly TRBD2 (5 bases). Germline lookup yields CDR1 SEHNR and CDR2 FQNEAQ (reference sequence). V was shortened by 5 bases and J by 7 bases, with 24 bases between the two germline ends. The CDR3 has 17 residues. This CDR3 is CASSPVFRGDGDNEQFF. In nucleotides, the CDR3 is TGTGCCAGCAGCCCCGTTTTCCGGGGAGACGGGGATAATGAGCAGTTCTTC.

The chain couples TRBV12-3 or TRBV12-4 to TRBJ1-4; D gene unclear. The CDR3 loop spans 14 amino acids. Trimming shortened V by 6 bases and J by 7 bases, and 15 bases separated the two germline ends. CDR3 DNA: TGTGCCAGCAGCCCCGGGCGGGGTGGTGAAAAACTGTTTTTT. Translation: CASSPGRGGEKLFF.

There are many counts of this clonotype. V and J are TRBV2 and TRBJ1-5; possible D gene TRBD1, 6 bases. The germline V and J ends were trimmed by 4 bases and 8 bases, with 18 bases remaining between them. Germline lookup yields CDR1 SNHLY and CDR2 FYNNEI. The CDR3 sequence is 15 residues long. The CDR3 DNA reads TGTGCCAGCAGTGTAACGACAGGTTCCCGTGAGCCCCAGCATTTT. It encodes CASSVTTGSREPQHF.

This clonotype was detected ten times or more. The chain has TRBV3-1 and TRBJ1-2; weak D call: TRBD1 (5 bases). V was shortened by 4 bases and J by 1 base, with 13 bases between the two germline ends. The CDR3 runs 15 residues. The germline V gene has CDR1 LGHDT and CDR2 YNNKEL (reference sequence). In nucleotides, the CDR3 is TGTGCCAGCAGCCGGAGGCAGGGAGATAACTATGGCTACACCTTC. Translated: CASSRRQGDNYGYTF.

To note about this clonotype: A much bigger clone sits one base away, suggesting this may be a read error. The conserved phenylalanine or tryptophan is not found at the CDR3 terminus, so this likely reflects a read error. The V gene is TRBV12-3 or TRBV12-4, the J gene TRBJ2-5; D remains ambiguous. With 5 bases removed from V and 5 bases from J, the gap between germline ends came to 6 bases. This CDR3 comprises 11 residues. Here the CDR3 reads CASSTWETQYC. CDR3 sequence (DNA): TGTGCCAGCAGTACCTGGGAGACCCAGTACTGC.

With respect to this clonotype: Possible read error: a much larger clone is one base away. The chain has TRBV3-1 and TRBJ2-3; D call uncertain. The CDR3 length is 14 residues. CDR1 is LGHDT and CDR2 is YNNKEL in the germline V gene (reference sequence). This CDR3 reads CVSSQGPIVDTQYF. CDR3 DNA: TGTGTCAGCAGCCAAGGCCCGATAGTCGATACGCAGTATTTT.

This clonotype occurred many times. This rearrangement joins TRBV20-1 to TRBJ2-3; tentatively, D is TRBD2 (6 bases). In germline, CDR1 is DFQATT, CDR2 SNEGSKA (reference sequence). The V gene lost 3 bases and the J gene lost 0 bases, with 13 bases spanning the gap. CDR3 length: 15 amino acids. The CDR3 DNA reads as TGCAGTGCTAGGAGGACTACTAAAAGCACAGATACGCAGTATTTT. Protein: CSARRTTKSTDTQYF.

This clonotype was seen more than once but under ten times. This chain uses TRBV29-1 with TRBJ2-2, with D possibly TRBD1 on 5 matching bases. This CDR3 contains 13 residues. V was trimmed by 5 bases and J by 0 bases, leaving 7 bases between them. The germline gives CDR1 SQVTM, CDR2 ANQGSEA. CDR3 DNA: TGCAGCGTTTTGACAGCGAACACCGGGGAGCTGTTTTTT. This gives the protein CSVLTANTGELFF.

In the case of this clonotype: This clone may be a read error of a much larger clone one base away. V is TRBV20-1 and J is TRBJ2-7; 7 nucleotides align to TRBD1. This CDR3 has 14 amino acids. The V gene's germline CDR1 is DFQATT and CDR2 SNEGSKA (reference sequence). The J segment lost 7 bases and the V segment lost 6 bases, leaving 15 bases of the junction unmatched. The CDR3 DNA is TGCAGTGCGGACTCGGGACAGCCGCCCAAAGAGCAGTACTTC. Translating gives CSADSGQPPKEQYF.

This clonotype came up many times. The V gene is TRBV20-1, the J gene TRBJ2-7; a weak D match, TRBD1 (5 bases). The CDR3 covers 14 residues. The germline CDR1 and CDR2 sequences are DFQATT and SNEGSKA (reference sequence). V was trimmed by 3 bases and J by 4 bases, leaving 16 bases between them. Here the CDR3 reads CSASVQGTSYEQYF. CDR3 DNA: TGCAGTGCTAGTGTTCAGGGTACCTCTTACGAGCAGTACTTC.

This clonotype showed up many times. The chain couples TRBV25-1 to TRBJ1-2; D is undetermined. CDR1 is MGHDK, CDR2 SYGVNS, per germline. Trimming removed 8 bases from V and 5 bases from J, with 12 bases in between. The length of the CDR3 is 12 residues. The CDR3 reads CASSVSNYGYTF. CDR3 sequence (DNA): TGTGCCAGCTCCGTTAGCAATTATGGCTACACCTTC.

This clonotype was counted many times. This chain links TRBV7-2 with TRBJ2-1; maybe TRBD2 (5 bases). Germline V gene data show CDR1 as SGHTA and CDR2 as FQGNSA. The CDR3 has 11 amino acids. The V gene lost 4 bases and the J gene lost 10 bases, with 8 bases spanning the gap. CDR3 DNA sequence: TGTGCCAGCAGCTCTAGCTTGGAGCAGTTCTTC. Translating it yields CASSSSLEQFF.

This clonotype was picked up many times. The chain carries TRBV6-5 and TRBJ1-2; D may be TRBD1 (6 bases). The V gene lost 5 bases and the J gene lost 3 bases, with 13 bases spanning the gap. This CDR3 is 14 amino acids long. CDR1 is MNHEY and CDR2 is SVGAGI in the germline V gene. The CDR3 DNA reads TGTGCCAGCAGTGACGAACAGGGATACTATGGCTACACCTTC. Its translation is CASSDEQGYYGYTF.

This clonotype was observed at least ten times. The chain employs TRBV20-1 and TRBJ2-7; weak D call: TRBD2 (5 bases). V was cut by 5 bases and J by 3 bases, with 17 bases left in between. Germline lookup yields CDR1 DFQATT and CDR2 SNEGSKA (reference sequence). The length of the CDR3 is 14 residues. The CDR3 sequence is CSAEPGGAHYEQYF. The CDR3 nucleotides read TGCAGTGCTGAACCCGGAGGCGCTCACTACGAGCAGTACTTC.

This clonotype was seen at least ten times. The J gene is TRBJ2-2, the V gene TRBV5-5; TRBD1 agrees at 10 bases. CDR1 and CDR2 from the germline V gene are SGHKS and YYEKEE (reference sequence). The CDR3 is 16 residues long. Trimming removed 1 base from V and 9 bases from J; junction bases left unmatched: 9. The CDR3 loop reads CASSLYAGTGARELFF. CDR3 bases: TGTGCCAGCAGCTTGTACGCCGGGACAGGGGCGAGGGAGCTGTTTTTT. The full variable domain, in which reference TRBV5-5 and TRBJ2-2 provide the parts outside the CDR3, is DAGVTQSPTHLIKTRGQQVTLRCSPISGHKSVSWYQQVLGQGPQFIFQYYEKEERGRGNFPDRFSARQFPNYSSELNVNALLLGDSALYLCASSLYAGTGARELFFGEGSRLTVL.

In its sample, this clonotype was seen many times. The chain combines TRBV29-1 with TRBJ2-1, with 7 bases that match TRBD2. The CDR3 extends over 13 amino acids. The junction had 5 bases not matched to a gene; V was cut back by 7 bases and J by 2 bases. CDR1 is SQVTM and CDR2 is ANQGSEA in the germline V gene. The CDR3 nucleotides read TGCAGCGCAACTAGCGAAACCTACAATGAGCAGTTCTTC. Residues: CSATSETYNEQFF.

This clonotype was observed at least ten times. The chain combines TRBV20-1 with TRBJ2-1, with a weak D call TRBD2 (6 bases). V gave up 0 bases and J gave up 2 bases, with 11 bases separating them. CDR1 DFQATT and CDR2 SNEGSKA come from the germline V gene (reference sequence). There are 15 residues in the CDR3. This CDR3 reads CSARDTLAPYNEQFF. As DNA, the CDR3 is TGCAGTGCTAGAGATACACTAGCCCCCTACAATGAGCAGTTCTTC.